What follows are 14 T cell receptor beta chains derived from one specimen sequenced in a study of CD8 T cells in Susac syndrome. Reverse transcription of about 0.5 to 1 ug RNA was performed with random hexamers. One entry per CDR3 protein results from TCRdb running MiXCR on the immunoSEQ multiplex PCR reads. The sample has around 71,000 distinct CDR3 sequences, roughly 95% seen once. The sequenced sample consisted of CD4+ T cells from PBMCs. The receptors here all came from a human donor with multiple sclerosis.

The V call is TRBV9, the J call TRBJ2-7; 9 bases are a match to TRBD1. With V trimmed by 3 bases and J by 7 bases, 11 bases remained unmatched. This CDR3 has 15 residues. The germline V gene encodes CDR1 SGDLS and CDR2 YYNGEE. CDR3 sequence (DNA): TGTGCCAGCAGCGAAAACGGACAGGGGATGGGGGAGCAGTACTTC. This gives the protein CASSENGQGMGEQYF. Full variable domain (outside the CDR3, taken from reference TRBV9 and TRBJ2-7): DSGVTQTPKHLITATGQRVTLRCSPRSGDLSVYWYQQSLDQGLQFLIQYYNGEERAKGNILERFSAQQFPDLHSELNLSSLELGDSALYFCASSENGQGMGEQYFGPGTRLTVT.

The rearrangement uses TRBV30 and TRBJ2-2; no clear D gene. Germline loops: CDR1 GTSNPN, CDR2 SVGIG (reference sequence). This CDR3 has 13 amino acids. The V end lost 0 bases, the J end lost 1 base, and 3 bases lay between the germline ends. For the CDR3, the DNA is TGTGCCTGGAGTGTTGTGAACACCGGGGAGCTGTTTTTT. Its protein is CAWSVVNTGELFF.

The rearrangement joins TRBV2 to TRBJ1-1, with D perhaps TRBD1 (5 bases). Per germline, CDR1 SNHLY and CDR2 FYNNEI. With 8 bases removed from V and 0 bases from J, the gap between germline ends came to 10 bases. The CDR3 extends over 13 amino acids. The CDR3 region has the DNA TGTGCCAGCCTAACAGGAATGAACACTGAAGCTTTCTTT. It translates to CASLTGMNTEAFF.

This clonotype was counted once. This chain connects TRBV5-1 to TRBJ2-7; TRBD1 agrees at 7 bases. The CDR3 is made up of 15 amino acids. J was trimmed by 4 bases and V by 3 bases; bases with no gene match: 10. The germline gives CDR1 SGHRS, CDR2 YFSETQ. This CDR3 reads CASSSDWTGSYEQYF. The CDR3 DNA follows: TGCGCCAGCAGCTCCGATTGGACAGGTTCTTACGAGCAGTACTTC.

CDR3 loop: CSARRGKETQYF. CDR3 coding DNA: TGCAGTGCCAGGAGGGGAAAAGAGACCCAGTACTTC. This chain uses TRBV20-1 with TRBJ2-5; perhaps TRBD2 as D (6 bases). Trimming took 6 bases from V and 3 from J, leaving 11 bases between them. The CDR3 has 12 amino acids. CDR1 DFQATT and CDR2 SNEGSKA come from the germline V gene (reference sequence).

DNA for the CDR3: TGCAGCGTTGACCTACAGAACACCGGGGAGCTGTTTTTT. Its translation: CSVDLQNTGELFF. This chain links TRBV29-1 with TRBJ2-2; D ambiguous. The CDR3 length is 13 residues. Germline V gene data show CDR1 as SQVTM and CDR2 as ANQGSEA. Deletions cut 3 bases from V and 1 base from J, with 6 bases between.

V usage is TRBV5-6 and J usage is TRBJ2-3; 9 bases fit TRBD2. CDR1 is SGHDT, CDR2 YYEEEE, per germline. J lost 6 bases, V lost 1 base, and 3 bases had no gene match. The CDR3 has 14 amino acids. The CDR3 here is CASSLLAGSDTQYF. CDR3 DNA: TGTGCCAGCAGCTTGCTAGCGGGGTCGGATACGCAGTATTTT.

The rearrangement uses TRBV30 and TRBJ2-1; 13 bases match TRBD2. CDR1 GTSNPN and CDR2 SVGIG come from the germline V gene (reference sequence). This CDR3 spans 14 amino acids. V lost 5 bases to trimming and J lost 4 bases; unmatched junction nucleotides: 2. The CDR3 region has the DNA TGTGCCTGGGCGGGACTAGCGGGGTACAATGAGCAGTTCTTC. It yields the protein CAWAGLAGYNEQFF.

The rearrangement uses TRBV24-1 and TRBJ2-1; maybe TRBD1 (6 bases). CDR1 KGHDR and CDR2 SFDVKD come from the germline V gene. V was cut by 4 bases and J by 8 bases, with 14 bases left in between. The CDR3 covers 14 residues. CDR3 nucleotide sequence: TGTGCCACCAGTGACACACTACAGGGCTATGAGCAGTTCTTC. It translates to CATSDTLQGYEQFF.

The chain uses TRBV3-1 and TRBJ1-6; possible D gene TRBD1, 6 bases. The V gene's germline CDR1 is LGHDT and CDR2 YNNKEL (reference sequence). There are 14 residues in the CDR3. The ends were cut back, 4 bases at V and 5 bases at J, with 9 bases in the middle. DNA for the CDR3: TGTGCCAGCAGCCTCAGGGGTGATAATTCACCCCTCCACTTT. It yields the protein CASSLRGDNSPLHF.

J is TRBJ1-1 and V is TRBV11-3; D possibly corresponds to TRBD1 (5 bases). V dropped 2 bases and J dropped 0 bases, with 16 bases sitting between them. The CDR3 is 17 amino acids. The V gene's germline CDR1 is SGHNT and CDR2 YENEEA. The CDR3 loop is CASSLNSWGSLNTEAFF. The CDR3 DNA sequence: TGTGCCAGCAGCTTAAACTCGTGGGGGTCTCTGAACACTGAAGCTTTCTTT. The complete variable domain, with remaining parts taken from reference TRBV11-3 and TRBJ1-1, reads EAGVVQSPRYKIIEKKQPVAFWCNPISGHNTLYWYLQNLGQGPELLIRYENEEAVDDSQLPKDRFSAERLKGVDSTLKIQPAELGDSAVYLCASSLNSWGSLNTEAFFGQGTRLTVV.

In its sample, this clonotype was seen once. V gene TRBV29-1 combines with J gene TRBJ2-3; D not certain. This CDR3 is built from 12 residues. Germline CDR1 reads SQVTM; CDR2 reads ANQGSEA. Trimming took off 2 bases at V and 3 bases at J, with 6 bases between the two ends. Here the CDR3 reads CSVENGTDTQYF. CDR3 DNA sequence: TGCAGCGTTGAAAACGGGACAGATACGCAGTATTTT.

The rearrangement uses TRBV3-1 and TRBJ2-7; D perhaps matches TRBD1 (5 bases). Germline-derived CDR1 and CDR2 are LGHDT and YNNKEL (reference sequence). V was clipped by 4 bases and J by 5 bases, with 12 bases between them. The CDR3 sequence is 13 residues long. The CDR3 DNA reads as TGTGCCAGCAGCCGGAGCCGACAGCACGAGCAGTACTTC. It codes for CASSRSRQHEQYF.

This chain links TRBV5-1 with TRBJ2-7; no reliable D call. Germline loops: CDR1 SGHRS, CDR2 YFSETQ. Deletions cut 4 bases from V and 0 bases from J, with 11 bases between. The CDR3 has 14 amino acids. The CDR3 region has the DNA TGCGCCAGCAGCCACGGACGAGTCTCCTACGAGCAGTACTTC. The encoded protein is CASSHGRVSYEQYF.